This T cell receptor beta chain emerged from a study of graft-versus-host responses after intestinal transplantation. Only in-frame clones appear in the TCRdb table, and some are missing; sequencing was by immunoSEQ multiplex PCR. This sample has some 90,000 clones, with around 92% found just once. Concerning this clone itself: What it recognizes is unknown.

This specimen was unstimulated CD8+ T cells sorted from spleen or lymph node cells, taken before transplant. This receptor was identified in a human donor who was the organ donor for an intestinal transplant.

CDR3 nucleotides: TGTGCCACCAGCAGAGAGAGGTGGACAGGGGGCTCGGGTGGGGCCAACGTCCTGACTTTC. Its protein is CATSRERWTGGSGGANVLTF. The chain is built from TRBV15 and TRBJ2-6, with 11 bases fitting TRBD1. Germline-derived CDR1 and CDR2 are LNHNV and YYDKDF (reference sequence). V lost 0 bases to trimming and J lost 3 bases; unmatched junction nucleotides: 10. CDR3 length: 20 residues.